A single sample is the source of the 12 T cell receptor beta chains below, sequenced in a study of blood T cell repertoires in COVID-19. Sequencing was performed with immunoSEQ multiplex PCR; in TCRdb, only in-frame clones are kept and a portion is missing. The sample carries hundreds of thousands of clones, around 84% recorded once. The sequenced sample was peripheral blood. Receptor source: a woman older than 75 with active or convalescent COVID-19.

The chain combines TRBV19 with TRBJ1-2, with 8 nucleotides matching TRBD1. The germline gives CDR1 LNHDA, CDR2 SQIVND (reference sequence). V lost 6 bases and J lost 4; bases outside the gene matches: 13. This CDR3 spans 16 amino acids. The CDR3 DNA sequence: TGTGCCAGTAGCCTCATTCACGGACAGGGAGGCTATGGCTACACCTTC. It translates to CASSLIHGQGGYGYTF. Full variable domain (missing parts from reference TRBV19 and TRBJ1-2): DGGITQSPKYLFRKEGQNVTLSCEQNLNHDAMYWYRQDPGQGLRLIYYSQIVNDFQKGDIAEGYSVSREKKESFPLTVTSAQKNPTAFYLCASSLIHGQGGYGYTFGSGTRLTVV.

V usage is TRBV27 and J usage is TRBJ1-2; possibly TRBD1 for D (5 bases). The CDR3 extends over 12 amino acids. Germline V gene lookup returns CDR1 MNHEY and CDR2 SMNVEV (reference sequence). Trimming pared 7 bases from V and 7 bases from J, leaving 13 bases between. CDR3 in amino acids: CASTLGRGGYTF. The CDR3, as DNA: TGTGCCAGCACCTTGGGGCGCGGTGGCTACACCTTC.

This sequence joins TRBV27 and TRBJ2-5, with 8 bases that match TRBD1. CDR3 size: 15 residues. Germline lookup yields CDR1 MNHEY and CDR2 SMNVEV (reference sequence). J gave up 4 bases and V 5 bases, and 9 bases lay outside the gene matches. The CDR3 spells CASSLRDRRGETQYF. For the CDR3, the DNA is TGTGCCAGCAGTCTAAGGGACAGGCGGGGAGAGACCCAGTACTTC.

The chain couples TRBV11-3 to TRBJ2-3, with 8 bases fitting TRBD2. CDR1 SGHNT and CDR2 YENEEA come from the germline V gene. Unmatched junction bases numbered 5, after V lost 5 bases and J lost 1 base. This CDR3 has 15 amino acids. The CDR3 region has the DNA TGTGCCAGCAGCGACCGGCGGGGGGGCACAGATACGCAGTATTTT. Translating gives CASSDRRGGTDTQYF.

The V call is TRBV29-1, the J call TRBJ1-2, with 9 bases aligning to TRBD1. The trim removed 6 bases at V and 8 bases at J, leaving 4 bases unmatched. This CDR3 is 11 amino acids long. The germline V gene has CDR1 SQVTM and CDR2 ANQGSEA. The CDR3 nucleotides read TGCAGCGTCGGGACAGGGTACGGCTACACCTTC. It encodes CSVGTGYGYTF.

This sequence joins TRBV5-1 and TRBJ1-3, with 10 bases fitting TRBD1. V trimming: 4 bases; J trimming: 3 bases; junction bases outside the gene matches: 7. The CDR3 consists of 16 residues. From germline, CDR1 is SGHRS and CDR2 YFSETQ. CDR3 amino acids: CASSPGQGDFGNTIYF. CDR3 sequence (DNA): TGCGCCAGCAGCCCCGGACAGGGGGATTTTGGAAACACCATATATTTT.

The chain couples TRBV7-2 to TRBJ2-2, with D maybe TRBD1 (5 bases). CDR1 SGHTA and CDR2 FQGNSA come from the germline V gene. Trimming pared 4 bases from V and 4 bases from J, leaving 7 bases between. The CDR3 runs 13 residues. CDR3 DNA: TGTGCCAGCAGCTCCAGGGTCACCGGGGAGCTGTTTTTT. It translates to CASSSRVTGELFF.

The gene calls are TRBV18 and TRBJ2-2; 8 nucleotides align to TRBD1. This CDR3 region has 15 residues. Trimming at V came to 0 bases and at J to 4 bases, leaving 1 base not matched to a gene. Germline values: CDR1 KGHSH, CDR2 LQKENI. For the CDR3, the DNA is TGTGCCAGCTCACCACCCGACAGGGGCACCGGGGAGCTGTTTTTT. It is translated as CASSPPDRGTGELFF. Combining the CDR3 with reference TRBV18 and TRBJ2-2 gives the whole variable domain NAGVMQNPRHLVRRRGQEARLRCSPMKGHSHVYWYRQLPEEGLKFMVYLQKENIIDESGMPKERFSAEFPKEGPSILRIQQVVRGDSAAYFCASSPPDRGTGELFFGEGSRLTVL.

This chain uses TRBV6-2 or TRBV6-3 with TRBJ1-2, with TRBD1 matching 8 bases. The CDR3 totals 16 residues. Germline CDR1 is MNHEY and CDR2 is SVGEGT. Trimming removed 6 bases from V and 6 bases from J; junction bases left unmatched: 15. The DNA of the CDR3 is TGTGCCAGCAGCTCTACCAGGACAGGGTACGGGCATGGCTACACCTTC. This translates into CASSSTRTGYGHGYTF.

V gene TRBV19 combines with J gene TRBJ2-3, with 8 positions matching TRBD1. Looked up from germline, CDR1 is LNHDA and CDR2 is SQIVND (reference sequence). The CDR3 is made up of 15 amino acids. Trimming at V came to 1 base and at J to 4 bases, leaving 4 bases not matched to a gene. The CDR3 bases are TGTGCCAGTAGTATAGGGACAGGGTCAGCAGATACGCAGTATTTT. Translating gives CASSIGTGSADTQYF.

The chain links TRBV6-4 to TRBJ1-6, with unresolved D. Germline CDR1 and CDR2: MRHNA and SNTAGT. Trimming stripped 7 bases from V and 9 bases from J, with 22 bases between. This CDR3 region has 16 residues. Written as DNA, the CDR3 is TGTGCCAGCACTCCCGGGGTCACGTCAGCGTGTTCACCCCTCCACTTT. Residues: CASTPGVTSACSPLHF.

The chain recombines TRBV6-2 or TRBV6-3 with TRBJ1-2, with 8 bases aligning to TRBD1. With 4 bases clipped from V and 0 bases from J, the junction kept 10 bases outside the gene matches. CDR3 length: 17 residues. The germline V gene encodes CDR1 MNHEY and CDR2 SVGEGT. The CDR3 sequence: CASSSRRTGFANYGYTF. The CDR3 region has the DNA TGTGCCAGCAGTTCCAGACGGACAGGGTTTGCTAACTATGGCTACACCTTC.